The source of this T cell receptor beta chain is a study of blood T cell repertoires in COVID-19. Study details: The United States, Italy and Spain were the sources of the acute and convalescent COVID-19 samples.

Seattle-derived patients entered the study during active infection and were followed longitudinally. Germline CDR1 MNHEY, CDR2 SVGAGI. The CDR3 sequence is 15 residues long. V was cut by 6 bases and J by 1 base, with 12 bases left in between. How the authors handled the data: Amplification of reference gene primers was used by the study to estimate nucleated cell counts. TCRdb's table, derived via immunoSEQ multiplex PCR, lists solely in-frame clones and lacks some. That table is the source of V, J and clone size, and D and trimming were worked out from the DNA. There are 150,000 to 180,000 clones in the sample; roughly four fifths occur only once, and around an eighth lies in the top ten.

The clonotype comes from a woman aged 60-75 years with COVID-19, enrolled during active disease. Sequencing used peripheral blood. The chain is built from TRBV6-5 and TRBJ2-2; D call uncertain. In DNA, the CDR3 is TGTGCCAGCAGGAGTCTGGAGATGAACACCGGGGAGCTGTTTTTT. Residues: CASRSLEMNTGELFF.